This is a list of T cell receptor beta chains from one sample in a study of T cell responses to AZD1222 COVID-19 vaccine. Method: immunoSEQ multiplex PCR; TCRdb's copy keeps in-frame clones and lacks some. Of 120,000 to 150,000 clones in the sample, about 90% are singletons; the top ten hold about 4%. The input for sequencing was peripheral blood, taken 28 days after the second AZD1222 dose. The receptor set was obtained from an adult who received the AZD1222 COVID-19 vaccine. Both conserved end residues are part of each CDR3. A D gene is named only where the DNA matches it firmly. Clone size appears in some rows only: once, few, many, or a class for an expanded clone.

d_call,clone_size,v_call,cdr3_aa
NA,NA,TRBV7-9,CASIHKASRYGYTF
TRBD2,NA,TRBV28,CASSLHRPQRGYEQYF
TRBD2,NA,TRBV5-1,CASSPGGAGGNEQFF
NA,NA,TRBV19,CASSRTGVEQFF
NA,NA,TRBV4-2,CASSLGGGPDNEQFF
NA,NA,TRBV12-3/TRBV12-4,CASRLQGGYTF
NA,NA,TRBV3-1/TRBV3-2,CASSQEFRETQYF
NA,NA,TRBV28,CASSSHPGSNQPQHF
NA,NA,TRBV10-3,CAISEFVDGKNIQYF
NA,NA,TRBV6-2/TRBV6-3,CASSPGYYGYTF
NA,NA,TRBV6-5,CASSYQNRVNTEAFF
NA,NA,TRBV19,CASTRTGVVVARNQPQHF
NA,NA,TRBV5-1,CASSLEPYGYTF
NA,few,TRBV21-1,CASSNPGADEQYF
NA,NA,TRBV5-6,CASSLGFNNNNEQFF
NA,NA,TRBV29-1,CSVVTERVSYEQYF
TRBD2,NA,TRBV4-1,CASSQSLRGVINIQYF
NA,few,TRBV7-6,CASSRPSTNEKLFF
NA,NA,TRBV12-3/TRBV12-4,CASSRQSPGEQYF
NA,few,TRBV7-9,CASSFGSNEQFF
TRBD2,NA,TRBV7-7,CASSLSSGSYNEQFF
NA,NA,TRBV13,CASSPQGGEQFF
NA,NA,TRBV4-3,CASSQSRASETQYF
TRBD1,NA,TRBV28,CASSTLEGQGGSPLHF
TRBD2,NA,TRBV19,CASSIELAREQFF
NA,NA,TRBV19,CASSIEGGTLDTEAFF
NA,NA,TRBV5-5,CASSLRVPSINNEQFF
NA,NA,TRBV5-1,CASSLDTGDEKLFF
NA,NA,TRBV7-9,CASSLAVGTEAFF